This TCR beta chain was profiled in a study of blood T cell repertoires in COVID-19. About the research overall: Acute-phase and convalescent COVID-19 samples originated in the United States, Italy and Spain.

CDR1 is MRHNA, CDR2 SNTAGT, per germline. V dropped 8 bases and J dropped 2 bases, with 21 bases sitting between them. The CDR3 runs to 16 residues. The assay was immunoSEQ multiplex PCR, and TCRdb's table has in-frame clones only and misses some. This sample has about 490,000 clones, with approximately 85% found just once. The material sequenced was peripheral blood. This receptor was taken from a human donor in a cohort sampled during active COVID-19. J is TRBJ1-2 and V is TRBV6-4; D may be TRBD1 (6 bases). In nucleotides, the CDR3 is TGTGCCAGCCCGCAATGGGGGCGGGTCGACAACTATGGCTACACCTTC. Encoded protein: CASPQWGRVDNYGYTF.